The 3 T cell receptor beta chains below were found in one sample sequenced in a study of OX40 agonist ivuxolimab in advanced cancers. Here immunoSEQ multiplex PCR was the method, and the copy in TCRdb shows in-frame clones only, minus some. Counted here are roughly 25,000 clones, approximately 91% occurring once; the ten biggest clones make up approximately 22%. Material: CD4+ or CD8+ T cells sorted from blood, obtained in a trial of the OX40 agonist ivuxolimab. The receptors here all came from an adult with an advanced solid tumor such as melanoma, head and neck, liver or kidney cancer.

This chain connects TRBV28 to TRBJ2-1; D uncertain. The CDR3 covers 14 residues. Germline assignment: CDR1 MDHEN and CDR2 SYDVKM. The germline V and J ends were trimmed by 7 bases and 3 bases, with 13 bases remaining between them. CDR3 sequence (DNA): TGTGCCAGCAACCTAGACCAACTCTACAATGAGCAGTTCTTC. Translation gives CASNLDQLYNEQFF.

V and J are TRBV27 and TRBJ1-2, with a weak D call TRBD1 (5 bases). V gave up 5 bases and J gave up 4 bases, with 14 bases separating them. Germline CDR1 MNHEY, CDR2 SMNVEV (reference sequence). This CDR3 is 14 amino acids long. DNA for the CDR3: TGTGCCAGCAGTCTACTAGGGACTATCTATGGCTACACCTTC. This encodes CASSLLGTIYGYTF.

This chain joins TRBV9 and TRBJ1-1, with D tentatively TRBD1 (5 bases). The CDR3 runs to 15 residues. V was trimmed by 0 bases and J by 5 bases, leaving 14 bases between them. CDR1 is SGDLS and CDR2 is YYNGEE in the germline V gene. The DNA for the CDR3 is TGTGCCAGCAGCGTAGAGCTTGGGCCAGGGACTGAAGCTTTCTTT. This sequence encodes CASSVELGPGTEAFF.